Given below is one TCR beta chain in context. Its target is not known. The entry originates in a study of identifying expanded T cells in peripheral blood. This table comes from immunoSEQ multiplex PCR, and its TCRdb copy is limited to in-frame clones, with some not included. Found here are about 97,000 clones, 87% of them singletons; the top ten hold roughly 17%. Study-wide results and caveats: Variance in clone template counts between approximately two-week samples significantly increased with total template count across all healthy donors. Differentially abundant clones: around 1.2 between replicates, around 17 at 2 to 3 weeks, around 20 at four.

V lost 3 bases and J lost 0, with 11 bases in between. Germline-derived CDR1 and CDR2 are MNHEY and SMNVEV (reference sequence). CDR3 length: 15 amino acids. The TCR was taken from a person between 18 and 75 years old in good health. Sequenced material: blood. The chain joins TRBV27 to TRBJ1-2, with D perhaps matching TRBD1 (5 bases). The CDR3 is CASSLFGTSNYGYTF. In nucleotides, the CDR3 is TGTGCCAGCAGTTTGTTCGGGACTTCTAACTATGGCTACACCTTC.